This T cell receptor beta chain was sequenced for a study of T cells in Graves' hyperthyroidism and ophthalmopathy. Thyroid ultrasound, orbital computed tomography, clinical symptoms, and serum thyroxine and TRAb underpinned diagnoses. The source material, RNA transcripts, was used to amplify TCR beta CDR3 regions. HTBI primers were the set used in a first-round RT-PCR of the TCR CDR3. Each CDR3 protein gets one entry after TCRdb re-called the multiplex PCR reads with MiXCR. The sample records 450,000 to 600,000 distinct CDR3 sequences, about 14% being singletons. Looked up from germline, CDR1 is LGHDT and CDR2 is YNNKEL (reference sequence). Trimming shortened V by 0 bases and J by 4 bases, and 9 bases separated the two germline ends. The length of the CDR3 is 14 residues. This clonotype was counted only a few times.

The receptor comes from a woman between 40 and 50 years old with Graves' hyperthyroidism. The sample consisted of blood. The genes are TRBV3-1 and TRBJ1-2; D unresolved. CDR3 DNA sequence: TGTGCCAGCAGCCAAGAACAACGGGCCTATGGCTACACCTTC. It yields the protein CASSQEQRAYGYTF.